This T cell receptor (beta chain) was identified during a study of CD8+ T cells in alopecia areata. Study at large: Severity of treated patients was scored by affected scalp percentage.

In each case, RNA was isolated and then reverse transcribed into cDNA as the sequencing template. TCRdb's table, derived via immunoSEQ multiplex PCR, lists solely in-frame clones and lacks some. The sample shows roughly 200,000 clones, 60% of them seen only once. Findings of the study overall: Many expanded lesional clones persisted in scalp and blood during tofacitinib treatment.

The treatment was: oral pan-JAK inhibitor, 5-10 mg twice daily. Specimens obtained from alopecia areata patients comprised lesional scalp punch biopsies and peripheral blood. V lost 10 bases and J 4 bases, leaving 18 bases between the germline ends. The germline V gene encodes CDR1 MDHEN and CDR2 SYDVKM. This CDR3 has 14 residues. Worth noting for this clone: Its antigen is currently unknown.

The chain carries TRBV28 and TRBJ2-3; either TRBD1 or TRBD2 may supply D (6 bases each). The clonotype was recovered from a human donor with alopecia areata. Sequencing used CD4+ T cells sorted from blood, obtained at week 4, from a patient treated with tofacitinib. Here the CDR3 DNA reads TGTGCCACCGGACAGAGGGGAGGTTCAGATACGCAGTATTTT. This gives the protein CATGQRGGSDTQYF.